Sequencing of this TCR beta chain was carried out in a study of T-cell reconstitution after alpha-beta-depleted transplantation in children. Germline CDR1 is MGHRA and CDR2 is YSYEKL. V dropped 0 bases and J dropped 6 bases, with 8 bases sitting between them. The CDR3 runs to 14 residues. Unique molecular identifiers featured in how the TCRbeta library was prepared. MiXCR, applied by TCRdb to the PCR reads, yields one record per CDR3 protein. The data contain roughly 500,000 distinct CDR3 sequences, roughly 18% of them singletons. This clonotype was picked up a small number of times. This material consisted of PBMCs from the stem cell graft donor, taken from the stem cell graft. The chain links TRBV4-1 to TRBJ1-4; TRBD1 is a possible D gene (5 bases). This clonotype was obtained from a human donor who donated a stem cell graft to a child with acute lymphoblastic leukemia. The CDR3 region has the DNA TGCGCCAGCAGCCAAGAGCCAGGGTATGAAAAACTGTTTTTT. Translating it yields CASSQEPGYEKLFF.